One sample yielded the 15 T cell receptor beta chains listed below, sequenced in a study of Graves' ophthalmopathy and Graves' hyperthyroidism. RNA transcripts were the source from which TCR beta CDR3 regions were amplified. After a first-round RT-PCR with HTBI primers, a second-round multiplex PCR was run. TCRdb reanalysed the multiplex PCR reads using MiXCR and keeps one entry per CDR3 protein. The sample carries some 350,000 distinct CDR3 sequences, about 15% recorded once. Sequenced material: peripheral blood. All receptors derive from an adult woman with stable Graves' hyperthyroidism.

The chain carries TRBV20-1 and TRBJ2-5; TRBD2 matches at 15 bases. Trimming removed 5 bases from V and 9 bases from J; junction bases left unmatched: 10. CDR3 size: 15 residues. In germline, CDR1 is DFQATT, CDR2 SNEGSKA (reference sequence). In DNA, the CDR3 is TGCAGTGCTGGACTAGCGGGAGGGCCCCTTGCGGCCCAGTACTTC. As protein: CSAGLAGGPLAAQYF.

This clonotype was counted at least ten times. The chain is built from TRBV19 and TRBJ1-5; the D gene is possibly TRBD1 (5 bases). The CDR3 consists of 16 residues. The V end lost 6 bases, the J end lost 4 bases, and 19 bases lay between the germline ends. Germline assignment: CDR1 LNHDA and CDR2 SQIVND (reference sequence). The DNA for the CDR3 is TGTGCCAGTAGCCCGGACCTAGACAGCGGGAATCAGCCCCAGCATTTT. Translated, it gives CASSPDLDSGNQPQHF.

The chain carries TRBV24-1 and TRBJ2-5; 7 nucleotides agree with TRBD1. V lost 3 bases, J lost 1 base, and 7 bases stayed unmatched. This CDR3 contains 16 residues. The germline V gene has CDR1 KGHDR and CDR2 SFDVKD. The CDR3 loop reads CATSDTGDSSQETQYF. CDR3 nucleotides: TGTGCCACCAGTGATACAGGGGATAGTTCCCAAGAGACCCAGTACTTC.

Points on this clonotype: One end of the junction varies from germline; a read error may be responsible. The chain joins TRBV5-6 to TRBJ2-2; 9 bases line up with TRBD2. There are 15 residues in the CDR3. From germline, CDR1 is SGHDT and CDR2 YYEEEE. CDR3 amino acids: CAISLGLASPGELFF. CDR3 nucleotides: TGTGCCATCAGCTTGGGACTAGCAAGTCCCGGGGAGCTGTTTTTT. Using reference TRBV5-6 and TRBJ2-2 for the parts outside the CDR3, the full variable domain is DAGVTQSPTHLIKTRGQQVTLRCSPKSGHDTVSWYQQALGQGPQFIFQYYEEEERQRGNFPDRFSGHQFPNYSSELNVNALLLGDSALYLCAISLGLASPGELFFGEGSRLTVL.

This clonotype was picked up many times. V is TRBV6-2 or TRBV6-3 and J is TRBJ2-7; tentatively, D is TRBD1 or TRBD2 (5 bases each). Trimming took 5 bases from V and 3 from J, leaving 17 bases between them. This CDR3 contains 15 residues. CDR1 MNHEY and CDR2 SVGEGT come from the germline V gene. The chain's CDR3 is CASSKGTNPFYEQYF. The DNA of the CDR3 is TGTGCCAGCAGTAAAGGGACCAACCCGTTCTACGAGCAGTACTTC.

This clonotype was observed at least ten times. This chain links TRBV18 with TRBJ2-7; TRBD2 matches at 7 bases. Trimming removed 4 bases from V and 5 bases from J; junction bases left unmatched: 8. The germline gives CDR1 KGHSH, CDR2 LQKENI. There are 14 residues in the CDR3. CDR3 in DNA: TGTGCCAGCTCACGAGCGCGGGAGACGAACGAGCAGTACTTC. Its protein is CASSRARETNEQYF.

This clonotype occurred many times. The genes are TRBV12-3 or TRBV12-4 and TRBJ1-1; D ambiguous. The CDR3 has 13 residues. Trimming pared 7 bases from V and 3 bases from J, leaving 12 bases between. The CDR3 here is CASTVGSYTEAFF. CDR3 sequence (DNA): TGTGCCAGCACCGTGGGCAGCTACACTGAAGCTTTCTTT.

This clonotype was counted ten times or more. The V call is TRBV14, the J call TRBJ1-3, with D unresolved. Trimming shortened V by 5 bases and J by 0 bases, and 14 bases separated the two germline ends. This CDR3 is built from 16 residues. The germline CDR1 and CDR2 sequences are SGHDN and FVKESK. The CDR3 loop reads CASSSTVAYSGNTIYF. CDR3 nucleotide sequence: TGTGCCAGCAGCTCGACTGTGGCCTACTCTGGAAACACCATATATTTT.

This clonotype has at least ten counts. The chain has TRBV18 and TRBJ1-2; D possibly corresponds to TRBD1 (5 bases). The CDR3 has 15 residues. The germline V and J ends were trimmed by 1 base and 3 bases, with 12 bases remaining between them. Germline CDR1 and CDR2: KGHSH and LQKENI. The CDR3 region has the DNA TGTGCCAGCTCACCACAGTCAGGGTGGGACTATGGCTACACCTTC. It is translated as CASSPQSGWDYGYTF.

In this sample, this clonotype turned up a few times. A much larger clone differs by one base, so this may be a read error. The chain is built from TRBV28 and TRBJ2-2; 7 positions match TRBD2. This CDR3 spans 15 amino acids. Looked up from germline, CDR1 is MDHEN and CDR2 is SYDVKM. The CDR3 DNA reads TGTGTCAGCAGATGGGACTACGAGAACACCGGGGAGCTGTTTTTT. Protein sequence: CVSRWDYENTGELFF.

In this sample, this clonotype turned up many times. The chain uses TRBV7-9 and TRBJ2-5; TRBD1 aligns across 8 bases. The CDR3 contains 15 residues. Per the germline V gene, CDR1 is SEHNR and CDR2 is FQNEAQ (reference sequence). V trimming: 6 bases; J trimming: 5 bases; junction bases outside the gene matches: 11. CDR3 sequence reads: CASRENQGAIETQYF. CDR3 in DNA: TGTGCCAGCAGGGAAAACCAGGGGGCGATTGAGACCCAGTACTTC.

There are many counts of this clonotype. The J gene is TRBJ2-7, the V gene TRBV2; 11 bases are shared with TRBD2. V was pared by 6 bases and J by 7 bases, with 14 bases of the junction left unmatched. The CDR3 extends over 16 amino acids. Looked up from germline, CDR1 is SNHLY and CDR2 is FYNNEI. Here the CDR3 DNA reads TGTGCCAGCAGAGACCCTCGAGGACTAGCGGGTGGGGAGCAGTACTTC. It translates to CASRDPRGLAGGEQYF.

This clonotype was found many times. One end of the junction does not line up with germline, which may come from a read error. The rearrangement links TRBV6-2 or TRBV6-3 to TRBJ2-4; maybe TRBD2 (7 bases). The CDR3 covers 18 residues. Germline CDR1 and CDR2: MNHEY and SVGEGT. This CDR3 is CASSSPPRGGLAKNIKYF. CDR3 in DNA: TGTGCCAGCAGTTCCCCACCGAGGGGGGGCCTAGCCAAAAACATTAAGTACTTC.

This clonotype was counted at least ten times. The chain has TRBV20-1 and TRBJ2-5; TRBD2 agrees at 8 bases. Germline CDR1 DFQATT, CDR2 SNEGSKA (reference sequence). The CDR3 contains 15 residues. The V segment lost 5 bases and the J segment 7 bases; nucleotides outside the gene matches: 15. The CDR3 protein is CSAHGGGLEKTTQYF. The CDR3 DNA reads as TGCAGTGCTCACGGGGGGGGACTAGAAAAGACGACCCAGTACTTC.

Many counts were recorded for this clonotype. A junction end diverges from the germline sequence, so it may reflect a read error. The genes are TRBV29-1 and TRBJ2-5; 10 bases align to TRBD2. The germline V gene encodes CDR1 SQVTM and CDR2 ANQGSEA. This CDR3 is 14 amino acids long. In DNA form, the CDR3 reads TGCAGCGTTGGGCCTAGCGGGAGTAAGGAGATCCAGTACTTC. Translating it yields CSVGPSGSKEIQYF.